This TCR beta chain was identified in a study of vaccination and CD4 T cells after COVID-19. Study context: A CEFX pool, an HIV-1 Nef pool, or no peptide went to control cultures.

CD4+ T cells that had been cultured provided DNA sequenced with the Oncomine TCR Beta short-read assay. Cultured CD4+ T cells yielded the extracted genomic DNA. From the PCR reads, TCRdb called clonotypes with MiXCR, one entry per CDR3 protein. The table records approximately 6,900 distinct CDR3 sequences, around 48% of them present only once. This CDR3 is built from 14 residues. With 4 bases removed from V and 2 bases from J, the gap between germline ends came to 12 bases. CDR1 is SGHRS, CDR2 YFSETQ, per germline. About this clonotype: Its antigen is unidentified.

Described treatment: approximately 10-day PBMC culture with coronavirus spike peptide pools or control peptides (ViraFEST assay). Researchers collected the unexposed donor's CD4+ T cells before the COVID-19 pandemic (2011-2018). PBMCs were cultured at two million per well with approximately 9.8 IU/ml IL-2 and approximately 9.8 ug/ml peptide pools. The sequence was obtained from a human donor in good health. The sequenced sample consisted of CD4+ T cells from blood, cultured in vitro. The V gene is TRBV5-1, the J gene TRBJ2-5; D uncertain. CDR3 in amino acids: CASSPTSLQETQYF. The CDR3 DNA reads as TGCGCCAGCAGCCCGACCTCCTTACAAGAGACCCAGTACTTC.